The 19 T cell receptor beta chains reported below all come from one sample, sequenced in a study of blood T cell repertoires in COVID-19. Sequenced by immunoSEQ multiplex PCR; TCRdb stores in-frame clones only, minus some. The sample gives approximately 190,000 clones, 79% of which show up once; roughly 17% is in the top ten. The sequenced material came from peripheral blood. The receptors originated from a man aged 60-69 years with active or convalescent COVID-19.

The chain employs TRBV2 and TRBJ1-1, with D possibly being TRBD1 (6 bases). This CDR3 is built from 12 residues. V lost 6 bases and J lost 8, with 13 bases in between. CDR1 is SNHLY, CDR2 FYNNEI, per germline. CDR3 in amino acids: CASRQGTAEAFF. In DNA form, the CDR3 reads TGTGCCAGCAGACAGGGTACAGCAGAAGCTTTCTTT.

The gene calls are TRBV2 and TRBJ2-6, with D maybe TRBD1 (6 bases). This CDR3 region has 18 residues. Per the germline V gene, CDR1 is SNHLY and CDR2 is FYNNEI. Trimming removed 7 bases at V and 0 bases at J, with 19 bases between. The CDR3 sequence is CASTAPGQGLSGANVLTF. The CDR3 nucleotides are TGTGCCAGCACCGCTCCGGGACAAGGGCTCTCTGGGGCCAACGTCCTGACTTTC. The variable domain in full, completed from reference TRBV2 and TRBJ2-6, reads EPEVTQTPSHQVTQMGQEVILRCVPISNHLYFYWYRQILGQKVEFLVSFYNNEISEKSEIFDDQFSVERPDGSNFTLKIRSTKLEDSAMYFCASTAPGQGLSGANVLTFGAGSRLTVL.

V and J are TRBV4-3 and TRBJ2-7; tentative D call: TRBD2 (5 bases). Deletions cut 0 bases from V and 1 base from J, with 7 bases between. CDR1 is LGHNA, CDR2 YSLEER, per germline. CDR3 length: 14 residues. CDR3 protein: CASSQERVSYEQYF. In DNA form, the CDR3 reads TGCGCCAGCAGCCAAGAGCGGGTTTCCTACGAGCAGTACTTC.

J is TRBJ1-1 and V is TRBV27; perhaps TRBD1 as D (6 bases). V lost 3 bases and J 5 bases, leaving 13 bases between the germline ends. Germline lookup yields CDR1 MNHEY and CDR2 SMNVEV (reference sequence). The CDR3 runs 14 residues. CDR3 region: CASSLGIGGTEAFF. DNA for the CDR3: TGTGCCAGCAGTTTGGGTATAGGGGGTACTGAAGCTTTCTTT.

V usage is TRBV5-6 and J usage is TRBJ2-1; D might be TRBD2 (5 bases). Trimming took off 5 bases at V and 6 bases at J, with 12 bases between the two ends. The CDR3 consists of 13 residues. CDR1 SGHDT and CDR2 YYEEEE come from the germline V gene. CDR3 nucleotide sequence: TGTGCCAGCAGTTCCACTAGACGCAATGAGCAGTTCTTC. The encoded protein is CASSSTRRNEQFF.

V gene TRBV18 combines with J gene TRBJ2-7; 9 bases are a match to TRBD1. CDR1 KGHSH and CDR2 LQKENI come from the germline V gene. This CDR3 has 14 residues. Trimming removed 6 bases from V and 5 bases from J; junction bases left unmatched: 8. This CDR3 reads CASSRDRGKHEQYF. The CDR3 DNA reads TGTGCCAGCTCCCGCGACAGGGGGAAACACGAGCAGTACTTC. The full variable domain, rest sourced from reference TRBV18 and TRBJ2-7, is NAGVMQNPRHLVRRRGQEARLRCSPMKGHSHVYWYRQLPEEGLKFMVYLQKENIIDESGMPKERFSAEFPKEGPSILRIQQVVRGDSAAYFCASSRDRGKHEQYFGPGTRLTVT.

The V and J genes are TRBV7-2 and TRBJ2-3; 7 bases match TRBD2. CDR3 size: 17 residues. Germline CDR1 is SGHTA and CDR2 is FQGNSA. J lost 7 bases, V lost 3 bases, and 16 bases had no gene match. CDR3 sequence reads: CASSFSGTTSGGNTQYF. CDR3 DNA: TGTGCCAGCAGCTTCTCGGGAACCACCTCGGGGGGTAATACGCAGTATTTT.

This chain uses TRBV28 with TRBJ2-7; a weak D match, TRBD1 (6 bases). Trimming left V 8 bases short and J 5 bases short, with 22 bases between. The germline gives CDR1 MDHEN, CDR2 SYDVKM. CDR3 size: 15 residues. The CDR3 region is CASLPGTMEMDEQYF. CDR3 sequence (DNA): TGTGCCAGCCTCCCCGGGACAATGGAGATGGACGAGCAGTACTTC.

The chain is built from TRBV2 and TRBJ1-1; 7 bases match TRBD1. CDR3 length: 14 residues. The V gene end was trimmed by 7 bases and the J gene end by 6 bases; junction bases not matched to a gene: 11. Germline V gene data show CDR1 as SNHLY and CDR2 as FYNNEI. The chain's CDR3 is CASKGEGARAEAFF. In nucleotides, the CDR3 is TGTGCCAGCAAGGGTGAGGGGGCGAGAGCTGAAGCTTTCTTT.

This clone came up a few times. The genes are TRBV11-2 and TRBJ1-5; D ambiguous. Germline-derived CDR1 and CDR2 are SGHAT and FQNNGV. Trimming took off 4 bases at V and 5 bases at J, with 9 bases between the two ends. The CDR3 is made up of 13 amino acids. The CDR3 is CASSYTFDQPQHF. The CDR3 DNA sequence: TGTGCCAGCAGCTATACTTTCGATCAGCCCCAGCATTTT.

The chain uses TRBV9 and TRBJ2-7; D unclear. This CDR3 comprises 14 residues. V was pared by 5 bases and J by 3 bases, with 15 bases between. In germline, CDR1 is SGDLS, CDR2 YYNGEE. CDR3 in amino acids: CASSPAGGDYEQYF. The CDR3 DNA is TGTGCCAGCAGTCCAGCCGGCGGAGACTACGAGCAGTACTTC. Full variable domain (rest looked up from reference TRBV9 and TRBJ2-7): DSGVTQTPKHLITATGQRVTLRCSPRSGDLSVYWYQQSLDQGLQFLIQYYNGEERAKGNILERFSAQQFPDLHSELNLSSLELGDSALYFCASSPAGGDYEQYFGPGTRLTVT.

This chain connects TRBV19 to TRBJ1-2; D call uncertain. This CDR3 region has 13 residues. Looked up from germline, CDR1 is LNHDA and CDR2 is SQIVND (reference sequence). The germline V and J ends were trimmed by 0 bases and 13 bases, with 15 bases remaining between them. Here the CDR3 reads CASSIDGSLAATF. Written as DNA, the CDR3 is TGTGCCAGTAGTATAGATGGCAGCCTAGCGGCCACCTTC.

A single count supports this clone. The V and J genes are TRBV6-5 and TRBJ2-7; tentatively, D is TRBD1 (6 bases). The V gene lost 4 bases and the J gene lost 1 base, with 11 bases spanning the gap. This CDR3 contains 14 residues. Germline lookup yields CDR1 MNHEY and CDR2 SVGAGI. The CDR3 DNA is TGTGCCAGCAGTTCCGGGACACCATCCTACGAGCAGTACTTC. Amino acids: CASSSGTPSYEQYF.

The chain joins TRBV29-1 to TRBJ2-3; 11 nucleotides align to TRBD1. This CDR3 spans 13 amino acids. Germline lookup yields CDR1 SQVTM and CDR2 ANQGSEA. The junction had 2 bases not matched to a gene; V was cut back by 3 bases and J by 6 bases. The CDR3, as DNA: TGCAGCGTTGAGGACAGGGGGCTGGATACGCAGTATTTT. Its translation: CSVEDRGLDTQYF.

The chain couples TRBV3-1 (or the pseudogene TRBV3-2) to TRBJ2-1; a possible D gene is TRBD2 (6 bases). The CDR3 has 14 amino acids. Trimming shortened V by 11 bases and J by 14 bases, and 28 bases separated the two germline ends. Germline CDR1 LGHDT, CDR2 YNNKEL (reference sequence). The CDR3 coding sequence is TGTGCCGGACTAACCCCGATCGGACCCAATGGGGAGTTCTTC. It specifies CAGLTPIGPNGEFF.

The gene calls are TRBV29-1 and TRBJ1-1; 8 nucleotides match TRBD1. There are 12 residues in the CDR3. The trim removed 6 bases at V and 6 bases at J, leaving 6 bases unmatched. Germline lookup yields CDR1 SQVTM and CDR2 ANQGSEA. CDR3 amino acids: CSVQGAQPEAFF. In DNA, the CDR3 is TGCAGCGTCCAGGGGGCCCAGCCTGAAGCTTTCTTT.

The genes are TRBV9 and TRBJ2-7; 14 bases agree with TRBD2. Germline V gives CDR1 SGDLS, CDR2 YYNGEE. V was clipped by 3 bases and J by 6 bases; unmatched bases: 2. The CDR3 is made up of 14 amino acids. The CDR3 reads CASSETSGRGEQYF. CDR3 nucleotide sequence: TGTGCCAGCAGCGAGACTAGCGGGAGGGGCGAGCAGTACTTC. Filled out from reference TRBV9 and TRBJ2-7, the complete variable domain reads DSGVTQTPKHLITATGQRVTLRCSPRSGDLSVYWYQQSLDQGLQFLIQYYNGEERAKGNILERFSAQQFPDLHSELNLSSLELGDSALYFCASSETSGRGEQYFGPGTRLTVT.

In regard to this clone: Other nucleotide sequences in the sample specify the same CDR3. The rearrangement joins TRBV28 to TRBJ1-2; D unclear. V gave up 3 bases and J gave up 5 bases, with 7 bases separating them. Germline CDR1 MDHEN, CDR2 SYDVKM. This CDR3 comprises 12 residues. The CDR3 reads CASSFRGYGYTF. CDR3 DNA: TGTGCCAGCAGTTTTCGGGGTTATGGCTACACCTTC.

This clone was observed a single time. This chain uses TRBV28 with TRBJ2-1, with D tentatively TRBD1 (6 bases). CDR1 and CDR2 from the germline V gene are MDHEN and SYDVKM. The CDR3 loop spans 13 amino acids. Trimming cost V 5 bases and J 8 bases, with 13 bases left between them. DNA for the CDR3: TGTGCCAGCAGTCGTGGGCAGGGGCATGAGCAGTTCTTC. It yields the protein CASSRGQGHEQFF.